The rows below give T cell receptor beta chains drawn from one sample of a study of spatial heterogeneity in lung cancer. MiXCR, applied by TCRdb to the 5' RACE reads, yields one record per CDR3 protein. The sample holds about 56,000 distinct CDR3 sequences, 7.5% to 8.5% seen once. Material: PBMCs, obtained at surgery. These receptors were collected from a female donor with early-stage non-small cell lung cancer. Each CDR3 is given with its conserved first and last residue. Each record gives: CDR3 DNA, CDR3 protein, D gene, J gene, clone size, V gene. The D gene is left open where the match is weak. Clone size is not always given. Where it is, it says once, few, many or a class for expanded clones.

cdr3_nt: TGTGCCAGCAGCTTAAGAGGGGCAGCCATATATTTT; cdr3_aa: CASSLRGAAIYF; d_call: NA; j_call: TRBJ1-3; clone_size: few; v_call: TRBV7-9
cdr3_nt: TGCAGTGCTAGTGGGACCGGGGCCCTCTCTGGGGCCAACGTCCTGACTTTC; cdr3_aa: CSASGTGALSGANVLTF; d_call: NA; j_call: TRBJ2-6; clone_size: few; v_call: TRBV20-1
cdr3_nt: TGTGCCAGCCTTGGTCAACCTCGAGGGGAAGGAGCTAACTATGGCTACACCTTC; cdr3_aa: CASLGQPRGEGANYGYTF; d_call: NA; j_call: TRBJ1-2; clone_size: many; v_call: TRBV28
cdr3_nt: TGTGCCAGCAGCTACAGCTCTCATACGCAGTATTTT; cdr3_aa: CASSYSSHTQYF; d_call: NA; j_call: TRBJ2-3; clone_size: NA; v_call: TRBV7-3
cdr3_nt: TGTGCCAGCAGTTTAGACAGGGTTGGCACAGATACGCAGTATTTT; cdr3_aa: CASSLDRVGTDTQYF; d_call: TRBD1; j_call: TRBJ2-3; clone_size: many; v_call: TRBV28
cdr3_nt: TGTGCCACCGAAAAATACTCTGGGGCCAACGTCCTGACTTTC; cdr3_aa: CATEKYSGANVLTF; d_call: NA; j_call: TRBJ2-6; clone_size: NA; v_call: TRBV19
cdr3_nt: TGTGCCAGCAACGGCAGGGAATTAGGAGATACGCAGTATTTT; cdr3_aa: CASNGRELGDTQYF; d_call: NA; j_call: TRBJ2-3; clone_size: NA; v_call: TRBV2
cdr3_nt: TGTGCCAGCAGTTCCCCGAGTCGCACCGAGCAGTACTTC; cdr3_aa: CASSSPSRTEQYF; d_call: NA; j_call: TRBJ2-7; clone_size: many; v_call: TRBV6-6
cdr3_nt: TGTGCCAGCAGCTTAGGCGCTCCGCTTAATTCACCCCTCCACTTT; cdr3_aa: CASSLGAPLNSPLHF; d_call: NA; j_call: TRBJ1-6; clone_size: few; v_call: TRBV11-2
cdr3_nt: TGTGCCAGCAGTTACTCGACAGGGGGCGCGGGAGAGACCCAGTACTTC; cdr3_aa: CASSYSTGGAGETQYF; d_call: TRBD1; j_call: TRBJ2-5; clone_size: NA; v_call: TRBV6-6
cdr3_nt: TGTGCCAGCAGTGGAGGGACACCGAACACTGAAGCTTTCTTT; cdr3_aa: CASSGGTPNTEAFF; d_call: NA; j_call: TRBJ1-1; clone_size: NA; v_call: TRBV27
cdr3_nt: TGTGCCAGCAGCTTCGGCGAAGCGGAGACCCAGTACTTC; cdr3_aa: CASSFGEAETQYF; d_call: NA; j_call: TRBJ2-5; clone_size: few; v_call: TRBV7-3
cdr3_nt: TGTGCCAGCAGTTTTGGACGTTTCGGACAGGGAGAAACTGAAGCTTTCTTT; cdr3_aa: CASSFGRFGQGETEAFF; d_call: TRBD1; j_call: TRBJ1-1; clone_size: many; v_call: TRBV12-3/TRBV12-4
cdr3_nt: TGTGCCAGCAGAGCCTCTCTAGGCCAAGAGACCCAGTACTTC; cdr3_aa: CASRASLGQETQYF; d_call: NA; j_call: TRBJ2-5; clone_size: many; v_call: TRBV6-5
cdr3_nt: TGTGCCACCAGCAGGGGGGACCGACAGGGGGCCTTTAGGAACACCGGGGAGCTGTTTTTT; cdr3_aa: CATSRGDRQGAFRNTGELFF; d_call: TRBD1; j_call: TRBJ2-2; clone_size: few; v_call: TRBV24-1
cdr3_nt: TGCGCCAGCAGCGGGGGAACCACACGCGTCCTGACTTTC; cdr3_aa: CASSGGTTRVLTF; d_call: NA; j_call: TRBJ2-6; clone_size: many; v_call: TRBV5-1
cdr3_nt: TGTGCCAGCAGCCAATCTAGCGGGAGGGCCTCCTACAATGAGCAGTTCTTC; cdr3_aa: CASSQSSGRASYNEQFF; d_call: TRBD2; j_call: TRBJ2-1; clone_size: NA; v_call: TRBV3-1
cdr3_nt: TGCGCCAGCAGCCAAGACAGGGGGGCAGAAGCTTTCTTT; cdr3_aa: CASSQDRGAEAFF; d_call: TRBD1; j_call: TRBJ1-1; clone_size: many; v_call: TRBV4-1
cdr3_nt: TGCAGTGCGAGGGGACTAGCTGATGGAGGCGAGCAGTACTTC; cdr3_aa: CSARGLADGGEQYF; d_call: TRBD2; j_call: TRBJ2-7; clone_size: few; v_call: TRBV20-1
cdr3_nt: TGTGCCAGCAGCCGAGGGTCCTCGAACTATGGCTACACCTTC; cdr3_aa: CASSRGSSNYGYTF; d_call: NA; j_call: TRBJ1-2; clone_size: many; v_call: TRBV6-5
cdr3_nt: TGCGCTCTAGAGGCGGGGGCGGCAGATACGCAGTATTTT; cdr3_aa: CALEAGAADTQYF; d_call: NA; j_call: TRBJ2-3; clone_size: few; v_call: TRBV20-1
cdr3_nt: TGTGCCAGCAGCTTAGATGGGCTAGCGGAGGATACGCAGTATTTT; cdr3_aa: CASSLDGLAEDTQYF; d_call: TRBD2; j_call: TRBJ2-3; clone_size: many; v_call: TRBV11-2
cdr3_nt: TGCAGTGCTAGAGTCAGGGGGCACTTCTTGAACACTGAAGCTTTCTTT; cdr3_aa: CSARVRGHFLNTEAFF; d_call: TRBD1; j_call: TRBJ1-1; clone_size: NA; v_call: TRBV20-1
cdr3_nt: TGTGCCAGCAGCAGGACAGCTCAAGAGACCCAGTACTTC; cdr3_aa: CASSRTAQETQYF; d_call: NA; j_call: TRBJ2-5; clone_size: few; v_call: TRBV5-6
cdr3_nt: TGTGCCAGCAGCTTAACCTCGGGGGCCGCGCAAGCTTTCTTT; cdr3_aa: CASSLTSGAAQAFF; d_call: NA; j_call: TRBJ1-1; clone_size: many; v_call: TRBV7-3
cdr3_nt: TGTGCCAGCAGTGACAGGGGTCAGGCAGATACGCAGTATTTT; cdr3_aa: CASSDRGQADTQYF; d_call: NA; j_call: TRBJ2-3; clone_size: few; v_call: TRBV6-4
cdr3_nt: TGTGCCATCAGTGAGGAGGGAGGAGGTTACAATGAGCAGTTCTTC; cdr3_aa: CAISEEGGGYNEQFF; d_call: NA; j_call: TRBJ2-1; clone_size: few; v_call: TRBV10-3
cdr3_nt: TGTGCCAGCAGCCCGCAAGGACTAGCGGGAGCCGGCGGGGAGCTGTTTTTT; cdr3_aa: CASSPQGLAGAGGELFF; d_call: TRBD2; j_call: TRBJ2-2; clone_size: many; v_call: TRBV3-1
cdr3_nt: TGTGCCAGCAGTCCTCAGGGAAACACCGGGGAGCTGTTTTTT; cdr3_aa: CASSPQGNTGELFF; d_call: NA; j_call: TRBJ2-2; clone_size: NA; v_call: TRBV6-1
cdr3_nt: TGCGCCAGCAGAATCGCGGGGGGGCCCCAAGAGACCCAGTACTTC; cdr3_aa: CASRIAGGPQETQYF; d_call: TRBD2; j_call: TRBJ2-5; clone_size: few; v_call: TRBV5-1
cdr3_nt: TGCGCCAGCAGCCAAAGCCCGCCGCGGGAGCAGGAGACCCAGTACTTC; cdr3_aa: CASSQSPPREQETQYF; d_call: TRBD2; j_call: TRBJ2-5; clone_size: many; v_call: TRBV4-1
cdr3_nt: TGCAGTGCTAGAACCGGGACTAGCGGGAGTGATGAGCAGTTCTTC; cdr3_aa: CSARTGTSGSDEQFF; d_call: TRBD2; j_call: TRBJ2-1; clone_size: few; v_call: TRBV20-1
cdr3_nt: TGCGCCAGCAGCTTGGACTGGGGCGATGAGCAGTTCTTC; cdr3_aa: CASSLDWGDEQFF; d_call: NA; j_call: TRBJ2-1; clone_size: few; v_call: TRBV5-1
cdr3_nt: TGTGCCAGCAGCCCCTCGACAGGGGGCGGAGAGACCCAGTACTTC; cdr3_aa: CASSPSTGGGETQYF; d_call: TRBD1; j_call: TRBJ2-5; clone_size: many; v_call: TRBV5-4
cdr3_nt: TGTGCCATCAGTGGGAGCGGGGGGGCGACAGATACGCAGTATTTT; cdr3_aa: CAISGSGGATDTQYF; d_call: TRBD2; j_call: TRBJ2-3; clone_size: NA; v_call: TRBV10-3
cdr3_nt: TGTGCCAGCAGTTTTACTGCTAACACTGAAGCTTTCTTT; cdr3_aa: CASSFTANTEAFF; d_call: NA; j_call: TRBJ1-1; clone_size: NA; v_call: TRBV12-3/TRBV12-4
cdr3_nt: TGTGCCAGCAGTCCATTTCCGGGACAGGGAACAGATACGCAGTATTTT; cdr3_aa: CASSPFPGQGTDTQYF; d_call: TRBD1; j_call: TRBJ2-3; clone_size: few; v_call: TRBV28
cdr3_nt: TGTGCCAGCGGGGGGCTAGCGGGCGAGACCCAGTACTTC; cdr3_aa: CASGGLAGETQYF; d_call: TRBD2; j_call: TRBJ2-5; clone_size: NA; v_call: TRBV7-9
cdr3_nt: TGTGCCAGCAGTGGGACACCAACTAATGAAAAACTGTTTTTT; cdr3_aa: CASSGTPTNEKLFF; d_call: NA; j_call: TRBJ1-4; clone_size: few; v_call: TRBV28
cdr3_nt: TGCGCCAGCAGCCCCCTGAGCGGGGGCACTGAAGCTTTCTTT; cdr3_aa: CASSPLSGGTEAFF; d_call: NA; j_call: TRBJ1-1; clone_size: NA; v_call: TRBV5-1
cdr3_nt: TGTGCCAGCAGCCGAGCACCTAGGAGGGCAGATACGCAGTATTTT; cdr3_aa: CASSRAPRRADTQYF; d_call: NA; j_call: TRBJ2-3; clone_size: NA; v_call: TRBV14
cdr3_nt: TGTGCCAGTAGTATAGTATCGCAGGGGGCTGACACTGAAGCTTTCTTT; cdr3_aa: CASSIVSQGADTEAFF; d_call: TRBD1; j_call: TRBJ1-1; clone_size: NA; v_call: TRBV19
cdr3_nt: TGTGCCACGCGAGGGGTCCGAGGCGGGGAGCTGTTTTTT; cdr3_aa: CATRGVRGGELFF; d_call: NA; j_call: TRBJ2-2; clone_size: few; v_call: TRBV28
cdr3_nt: TGTGCCAGCAGTGCACGGACGGGGAACACTGAAGCTTTCTTT; cdr3_aa: CASSARTGNTEAFF; d_call: NA; j_call: TRBJ1-1; clone_size: NA; v_call: TRBV12-3/TRBV12-4
cdr3_nt: TGTGCCAGCAGTTCACGGACAGGGGTTATCCCAGATACGCAGTATTTT; cdr3_aa: CASSSRTGVIPDTQYF; d_call: TRBD1; j_call: TRBJ2-3; clone_size: NA; v_call: TRBV28
cdr3_nt: TGTGCCAGCATCGCCCCGGGACAGGGGGTTCATGGCTACACCTTC; cdr3_aa: CASIAPGQGVHGYTF; d_call: TRBD1; j_call: TRBJ1-2; clone_size: NA; v_call: TRBV28
cdr3_nt: TGTGCCAGCAGCTTATCAGACAGGAACACTGAAGCTTTCTTT; cdr3_aa: CASSLSDRNTEAFF; d_call: NA; j_call: TRBJ1-1; clone_size: NA; v_call: TRBV7-9
cdr3_nt: TGTGCCAGCAGTCGTGAAGGATACCATGAAAAACTGTTTTTT; cdr3_aa: CASSREGYHEKLFF; d_call: NA; j_call: TRBJ1-4; clone_size: few; v_call: TRBV25-1
cdr3_nt: TGCAGTGCTAGAACCCCCGGCGCTGAAAAACTGTTTTTT; cdr3_aa: CSARTPGAEKLFF; d_call: NA; j_call: TRBJ1-4; clone_size: NA; v_call: TRBV20-1
cdr3_nt: TGTGCCAGCAGCCAGGCAACGGTCCACACTGAAGCTTTCTTT; cdr3_aa: CASSQATVHTEAFF; d_call: NA; j_call: TRBJ1-1; clone_size: NA; v_call: TRBV3-1
cdr3_nt: TGTGCCAGCAGCTTAGTTACAGGGGCTGCCGGGGCCCAGCATTTT; cdr3_aa: CASSLVTGAAGAQHF; d_call: TRBD1; j_call: TRBJ1-5; clone_size: many; v_call: TRBV7-2
cdr3_nt: TGTGCCAGCAGCCCTAAGGGACAAGGTTCCTATGGCTACACCTTC; cdr3_aa: CASSPKGQGSYGYTF; d_call: NA; j_call: TRBJ1-2; clone_size: many; v_call: TRBV7-9
cdr3_nt: TGCGCCAGCAGCCCAAGGACAGGGTCGGGAACTGAAAAACTGTTTTTT; cdr3_aa: CASSPRTGSGTEKLFF; d_call: TRBD1; j_call: TRBJ1-4; clone_size: many; v_call: TRBV5-1
cdr3_nt: TGCGCCAGCAGCTTGCTTAAGGGGGACCAAGAGACCCAGTACTTC; cdr3_aa: CASSLLKGDQETQYF; d_call: NA; j_call: TRBJ2-5; clone_size: NA; v_call: TRBV5-1
cdr3_nt: TGTGCCAGCAGCGTATCTGGGACAGACGGCGGAAACACCATATATTTT; cdr3_aa: CASSVSGTDGGNTIYF; d_call: TRBD1; j_call: TRBJ1-3; clone_size: NA; v_call: TRBV9
cdr3_nt: TGCGCCAGCAGCCAAGCCGGGACAGGGGTTTCACCCCTCCACTTT; cdr3_aa: CASSQAGTGVSPLHF; d_call: TRBD1; j_call: TRBJ1-6; clone_size: NA; v_call: TRBV4-1
cdr3_nt: TGTGCCAGCAGTTTTCATACCGGGACCGTCACAGATACGCAGTATTTT; cdr3_aa: CASSFHTGTVTDTQYF; d_call: NA; j_call: TRBJ2-3; clone_size: many; v_call: TRBV28